A single sample is the source of the 13 T cell receptor beta chains below, sequenced in a study of shared clonotypes between healthy human individuals. The table came from immunoSEQ multiplex PCR; TCRdb's copy has only in-frame clones and leaves some out. The sample consists of under 1,100,000 clones, around three quarters of them appearing once. The source material was memory CD4+ T cells from PBMCs. Subset of the sample: CD45RA-negative fraction. All receptors come from a man aged 18 to 35 in good health. Some clones in this sample may be carry-over from other donors' samples.

The genes are TRBV30 and TRBJ2-4, with 8 bases identical to TRBD1. The V and J ends lost 4 bases and 11 bases, in that order; junction bases with no gene match: 10. Germline V CDR1 and CDR2: GTSNPN, SVGIG (reference sequence). The CDR3 consists of 13 residues. CDR3 nucleotides: TGTGCCTGGAACCGGGACAGGTCACGGCTTCAGTACTTC. It specifies CAWNRDRSRLQYF. The full variable domain, completed using reference TRBV30 and TRBJ2-4, is SQTIHQWPATLVQPVGSPLSLECTVEGTSNPNLYWYRQAAGRGLQLLFYSVGIGQISSEVPQNLSASRPQDRQFILSSKKLLLSDSGFYLCAWNRDRSRLQYFGAGTRLSVL.

The chain recombines TRBV2 with TRBJ2-3; D is uncertain. CDR1 is SNHLY, CDR2 FYNNEI, per germline. The CDR3 totals 16 residues. The germline V and J ends were trimmed by 2 bases and 0 bases, with 12 bases remaining between them. CDR3 sequence: CASSEQGWISTDTQYF. CDR3 DNA sequence: TGTGCCAGCAGTGAACAAGGGTGGATTAGCACAGATACGCAGTATTTT.

This chain joins TRBV18 and TRBJ2-7, with D unresolved. V was trimmed by 3 bases and J by 3 bases, leaving 15 bases between them. Germline CDR1 reads KGHSH; CDR2 reads LQKENI. CDR3 length equals 15 residues. CDR3 sequence reads: CASSPPGVPNYEQYF. The CDR3 nucleotides read TGTGCCAGCTCACCTCCTGGGGTTCCTAACTACGAGCAGTACTTC.

The CDR3 DNA reads TGCGCCAGCAGCTTGGTTGACCCAGGGGACACTGAAGCTTTCTTT. This encodes CASSLVDPGDTEAFF. The chain is built from TRBV5-1 and TRBJ1-1; TRBD1 might be the D (6 bases). Germline CDR1 SGHRS, CDR2 YFSETQ. The CDR3 has 15 amino acids. With 0 bases removed from V and 3 bases from J, the gap between germline ends came to 12 bases.

The chain carries TRBV4-2 and TRBJ2-7; D might be TRBD2 (6 bases). The CDR3 spans 14 residues. The V end was cut by 8 bases, the J end by 5 bases, with 19 bases between. Per the germline V gene, CDR1 is LGHNA and CDR2 is YNFKEQ. CDR3 residues: CASARAGESDEQYF. The DNA for the CDR3 is TGTGCCAGCGCTAGAGCGGGTGAGAGCGACGAGCAGTACTTC.

The J gene is TRBJ2-3, the V gene TRBV4-3; the D gene is possibly TRBD2 (8 bases). V dropped 2 bases and J dropped 5 bases, with 14 bases sitting between them. This CDR3 region has 15 residues. Germline CDR1 is LGHNA and CDR2 is YSLEER. CDR3 amino acids: CASSQRGGDRDTQYF. The CDR3 nucleotides are TGCGCCAGCAGCCAACGGGGGGGGGACAGAGATACGCAGTATTTT.

The chain is built from TRBV19 and TRBJ2-1; 8 nucleotides align to TRBD2. This CDR3 has 17 amino acids. With 6 bases clipped from V and 4 bases from J, the junction kept 14 bases outside the gene matches. Germline loops: CDR1 LNHDA, CDR2 SQIVND (reference sequence). The CDR3 protein is CASRVAGAGGQYNEQFF. In DNA form, the CDR3 reads TGTGCCAGTAGAGTGGCGGGTGCGGGAGGCCAGTACAATGAGCAGTTCTTC.

V usage is TRBV2 and J usage is TRBJ1-1; D not certain. V dropped 4 bases and J dropped 0 bases, with 9 bases sitting between them. The CDR3 has 14 amino acids. CDR1 and CDR2 from the germline V gene are SNHLY and FYNNEI. CDR3 sequence reads: CASSVQAMNTEAFF. CDR3 nucleotides: TGTGCCAGCAGTGTTCAGGCGATGAACACTGAAGCTTTCTTT. The variable domain in full, completed from reference TRBV2 and TRBJ1-1, reads EPEVTQTPSHQVTQMGQEVILRCVPISNHLYFYWYRQILGQKVEFLVSFYNNEISEKSEIFDDQFSVERPDGSNFTLKIRSTKLEDSAMYFCASSVQAMNTEAFFGQGTRLTVV.

In this sample, this clone turned up a few times. The gene calls are TRBV4-2 and TRBJ2-3; TRBD2 agrees at 10 bases. Germline CDR1 and CDR2: LGHNA and YNFKEQ. Unmatched junction bases numbered 12, after V lost 0 bases and J lost 9 bases. The CDR3 is 17 amino acids. The CDR3 region is CASSQEGVRTSGNTQYF. The CDR3 nucleotides read TGTGCCAGCAGCCAAGAGGGGGTACGTACTAGCGGGAACACGCAGTATTTT.

The V and J genes are TRBV5-1 and TRBJ2-1; D uncertain. The germline CDR1 and CDR2 sequences are SGHRS and YFSETQ. The CDR3 loop spans 17 amino acids. Trimming removed 0 bases at V and 6 bases at J, with 19 bases between. This CDR3 is CASSLAVQSNIPNEQFF. The CDR3 nucleotides are TGCGCCAGCAGCTTGGCCGTACAATCAAACATCCCCAATGAGCAGTTCTTC.

The rearrangement joins TRBV7-9 to TRBJ1-1, with 10 nucleotides matching TRBD1. The CDR3 contains 15 residues. Germline CDR1 is SEHNR and CDR2 is FQNEAQ (reference sequence). Trimming took 5 bases from V and 5 from J; bases not matched to a gene: 8. The CDR3 is CASSTDRGQETEAFF. The CDR3 coding sequence is TGTGCCAGCAGCACCGACAGGGGGCAGGAGACTGAAGCTTTCTTT.

Note on this clone: A much bigger clone sits one base away, suggesting this may be a read error. The V gene is TRBV14, the J gene TRBJ2-2; D is uncertain. The V gene lost 1 base and the J gene lost 4 bases, with 7 bases spanning the gap. Germline V CDR1 and CDR2: SGHDN, FVKESK. This CDR3 contains 14 residues. CDR3 loop: CASSQGWGTGELFF. In nucleotides, the CDR3 is TGTGCCAGCAGCCAAGGATGGGGCACCGGGGAGCTGTTTTTT.

This clone has a handful of counts. J is TRBJ2-7 and V is TRBV28, with 10 bases that match TRBD1. From germline, CDR1 is MDHEN and CDR2 SYDVKM. The CDR3 consists of 17 residues. V was clipped by 5 bases and J by 2 bases; unmatched bases: 12. DNA of the CDR3: TGTGCCAGCAGTCCCAATTCCTTCGGGACAGGGGCCTACGAGCAGTACTTC. Encoded protein: CASSPNSFGTGAYEQYF.